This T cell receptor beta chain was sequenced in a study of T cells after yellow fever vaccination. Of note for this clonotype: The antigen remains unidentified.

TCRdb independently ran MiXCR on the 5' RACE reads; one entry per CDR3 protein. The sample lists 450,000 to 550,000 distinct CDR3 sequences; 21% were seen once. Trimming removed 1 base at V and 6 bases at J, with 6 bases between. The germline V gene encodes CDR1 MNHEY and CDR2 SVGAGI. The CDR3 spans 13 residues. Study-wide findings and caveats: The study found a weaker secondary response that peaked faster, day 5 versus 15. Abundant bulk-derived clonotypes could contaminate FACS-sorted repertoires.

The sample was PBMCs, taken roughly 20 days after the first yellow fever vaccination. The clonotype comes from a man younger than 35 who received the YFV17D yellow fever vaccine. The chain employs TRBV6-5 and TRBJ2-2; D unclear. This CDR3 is CASSYYGSGELFF. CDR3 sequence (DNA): TGTGCCAGCAGTTACTACGGGTCCGGGGAGCTGTTTTTT.